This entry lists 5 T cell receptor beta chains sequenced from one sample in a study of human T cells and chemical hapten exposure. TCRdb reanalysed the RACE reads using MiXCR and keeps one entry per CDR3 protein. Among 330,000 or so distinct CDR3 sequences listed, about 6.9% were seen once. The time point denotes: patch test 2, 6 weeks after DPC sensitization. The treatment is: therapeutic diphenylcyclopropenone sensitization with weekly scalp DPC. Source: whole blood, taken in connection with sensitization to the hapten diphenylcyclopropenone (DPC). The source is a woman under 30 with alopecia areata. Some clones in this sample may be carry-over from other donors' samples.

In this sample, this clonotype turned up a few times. The CDR3 coding sequence is TGCAGTGCCGCCCGTGGGACTAGCGGACACCCTTACTATTTTTCCTACAATGAGCAGTTCTTC. Residues: CSAARGTSGHPYYFSYNEQFF. The chain has TRBV20-1 and TRBJ2-1; 11 bases align to TRBD2. Per germline, CDR1 DFQATT and CDR2 SNEGSKA (reference sequence). The CDR3 length is 21 residues. Trimming removed 6 bases from V and 1 base from J; junction bases left unmatched: 23.

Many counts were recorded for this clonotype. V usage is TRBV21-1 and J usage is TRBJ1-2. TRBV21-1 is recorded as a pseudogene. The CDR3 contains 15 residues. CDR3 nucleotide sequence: TGTGCCAGCAGCAAAGTTCAGTGGCCTTCCGAAGGCTACACCTTC. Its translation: CASSKVQWPSEGYTF.

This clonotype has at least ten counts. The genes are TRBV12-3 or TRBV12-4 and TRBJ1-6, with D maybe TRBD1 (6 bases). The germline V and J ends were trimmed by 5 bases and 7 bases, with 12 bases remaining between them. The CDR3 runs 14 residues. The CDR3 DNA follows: TGTGCCAGCAGTACCACAGGGTACAATTCACCCCTCCACTTT. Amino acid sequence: CASSTTGYNSPLHF.

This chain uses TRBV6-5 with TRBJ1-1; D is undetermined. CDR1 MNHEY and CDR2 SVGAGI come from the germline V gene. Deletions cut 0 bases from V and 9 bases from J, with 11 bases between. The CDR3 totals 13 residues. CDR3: CASSYSSGIQAFF. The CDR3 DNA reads TGTGCCAGCAGTTACTCGTCAGGAATCCAAGCTTTCTTT.

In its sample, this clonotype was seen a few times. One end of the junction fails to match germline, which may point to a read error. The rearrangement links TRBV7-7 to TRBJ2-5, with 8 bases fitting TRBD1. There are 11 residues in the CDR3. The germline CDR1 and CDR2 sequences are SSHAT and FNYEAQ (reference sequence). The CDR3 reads CASSFRDRSFF. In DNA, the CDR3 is TGTGCTAGCAGCTTCCGGGACAGGAGTTTCTTC.